The rows below give T cell receptor beta chains drawn from one sample of a study of blood T cell repertoires in COVID-19. Data came from immunoSEQ multiplex PCR; TCRdb stores just in-frame clones and leaves some out. The sample records roughly 250,000 clones, about 90% being singletons. Sequencing was done on a sample of PBMCs or T cells enriched from blood (not recorded which). The receptor source for this set is a middle-aged woman with acute COVID-19. CDR3s include the opening cysteine and the closing phenylalanine or tryptophan. D genes are given only for firm matches. Clone size is shown for a subset of rows, as once, few, many or a class of expanded clone.

>TRBV19|TRBD2|TRBJ2-7|14|-
CASSLSGRTYEQYF
TGTGCCAGTAGTCTGAGCGGGAGGACCTACGAGCAGTACTTC
>TRBV7-2|-|TRBJ2-3|15|once
CASSSLVVGTDTQYF
TGTGCCAGCAGCTCGTTGGTAGTTGGCACAGATACGCAGTATTTT
>TRBV11-2|-|TRBJ2-7|13|-
CATQTGGVYEQYF
TGTGCCACCCAAACCGGGGGAGTCTACGAGCAGTACTTC
>TRBV7-6|-|TRBJ2-7|13|-
CASSPRDNYEQYF
TGTGCCAGCAGCCCACGGGACAACTACGAGCAGTACTTC
>TRBV11-2|-|TRBJ2-7|12|-
CASSSQGYEQYF
TGTGCCAGCAGCTCTCAGGGGTACGAGCAGTACTTC
>TRBV29-1|TRBD2|TRBJ2-5|14|-
CSGEVGAGEETQYF
TGCAGCGGTGAGGTAGGAGCGGGAGAAGAGACCCAGTACTTC
>TRBV3-1/TRBV3-2|-|TRBJ2-7|12|-
CASSSKLEEQYF
TGTGCCAGCAGCTCGAAGTTGGAGGAGCAGTACTTC
>TRBV12-3/TRBV12-4|-|TRBJ1-2|12|-
CASSLWAYGYTF
TGTGCCAGCAGTTTATGGGCGTATGGCTACACCTTC
>TRBV2|-|TRBJ1-1|12|-
CASWQVVLEAFF
TGTGCCAGCTGGCAGGTAGTGCTTGAAGCTTTCTTT
>TRBV2|-|TRBJ2-7|14|-
CAREGAGRSREQYF
TGTGCCAGAGAGGGGGCGGGACGCTCGCGGGAGCAGTACTTC
>TRBV6-5|-|TRBJ1-5|15|-
CASGKKGQSNQPQHF
TGTGCCAGCGGGAAAAAGGGGCAAAGCAATCAGCCCCAGCATTTT
>TRBV3-1/TRBV3-2|-|TRBJ2-5|16|-
CASSQEGNSEYETQYF
TGTGCCAGCAGCCAAGAAGGCAATAGCGAGTATGAGACCCAGTACTTC
>TRBV28|TRBD2|TRBJ2-7|16|medium-sized
CASSSPNSGRGREQYF
TGTGCCAGCAGTTCTCCCAATAGCGGGAGGGGTCGCGAGCAGTACTTC
>TRBV5-4|TRBD1|TRBJ1-5|15|-
CASSGPQGAYQPQHF
TGTGCCAGCAGCGGCCCACAGGGGGCTTATCAGCCCCAGCATTTT
>TRBV6-6|-|TRBJ2-5|13|-
CASSIDWQETQYF
TGTGCCAGCAGTATTGACTGGCAAGAGACCCAGTACTTC
>TRBV19|-|TRBJ1-5|14|-
CASSLTGSDQPQHF
TGTGCCAGTAGCCTAACCGGGTCTGATCAGCCCCAGCATTTT
>TRBV10-3|TRBD1|TRBJ1-6|14|-
CAISEDTGGSPLHF
TGTGCCATCAGTGAGGATACAGGGGGTTCACCCCTCCACTTT
>TRBV12-3/TRBV12-4|-|TRBJ2-5|12|once
CASSPVQETQYF
TGTGCCAGCAGCCCAGTACAAGAGACCCAGTACTTC
>TRBV28|-|TRBJ1-2|16|-
CASTTPDGGRGYGYTF
TGTGCCAGCACCACTCCGGACGGAGGCAGGGGCTATGGCTACACCTTC
>TRBV18|TRBD1|TRBJ2-5|17|-
CASSPPNGQAPQSAQYF
TGTGCCAGCTCACCACCGAATGGACAGGCCCCTCAGTCGGCCCAGTACTTC
>TRBV10-3|-|TRBJ2-7|12|-
CASGTLKPEQYF
TGTGCCTCCGGGACTCTAAAGCCAGAGCAGTACTTC
>TRBV6-5|TRBD1|TRBJ2-1|12|-
CASSRDRVEQFF
TGTGCCAGCAGTCGGGACAGGGTTGAGCAGTTCTTC
>TRBV15|TRBD1|TRBJ1-2|14|-
CATGPRQGYYGYTF
TGTGCCACCGGCCCCAGACAGGGGTACTATGGCTACACCTTC
>TRBV18|-|TRBJ2-1|14|-
CASSRREMGNEQFF
TGTGCCAGCTCAAGACGGGAGATGGGGAATGAGCAGTTCTTC
>TRBV7-6|TRBD1|TRBJ1-5|15|-
CASSLSGGSNQPQHF
TGTGCCAGCAGCTTATCAGGGGGTAGCAATCAGCCCCAGCATTTT
>TRBV5-8|TRBD2|TRBJ2-7|17|once
CASSPAGDSGTSYEQYF
TGTGCCAGCAGCCCTGCTGGTGATAGCGGGACTTCCTACGAGCAGTACTTC
>TRBV5-1|TRBD2|TRBJ2-3|16|-
CASSFSSGNVRDTQYF
TGCGCCAGCAGCTTTTCTAGCGGGAACGTCAGGGATACGCAGTATTTT
>TRBV11-1|-|TRBJ2-1|15|-
CASSLALKLNHEQFF
TGTGCCAGCAGCTTAGCGCTAAAATTGAACCATGAGCAGTTCTTC